These 7 T cell receptor beta chains were all obtained from the same sample, sequenced in a study of T cell repertoires in cytomegalovirus infection. TCRdb redid the calling of the reads with MiXCR, one entry per CDR3 protein. The table records some 940,000 distinct CDR3 sequences, about 33% of them present only once. These TCRs' antigens remain unknown. Source: cultured CD8+ T cells from PBMCs, taken from culture after CMV antigen stimulation. The receptors here all came from a human donor in good health (CMV status not recorded). Some clones in this sample may be carry-over from other donors' samples.

This CDR3 is CASSLGLNYEQYF. DNA for the CDR3: TGTGCCAGCAGTTTGGGACTGAACTACGAGCAGTACTTC. The chain couples TRBV27 to TRBJ2-7; possibly TRBD2 for D (6 bases). Germline values: CDR1 MNHEY, CDR2 SMNVEV (reference sequence). Trimming cost V 3 bases and J 3 bases, with 9 bases left between them. The CDR3 covers 13 residues.

V usage is TRBV14 and J usage is TRBJ1-2; maybe TRBD1 (5 bases). This CDR3 spans 15 amino acids. Germline CDR1 and CDR2: SGHDN and FVKESK. The V end lost 0 bases, the J end lost 8 bases, and 16 bases lay between the germline ends. CDR3 sequence reads: CASSQDGPPGGGYTF. The CDR3 DNA reads TGTGCCAGCAGCCAAGACGGCCCCCCGGGGGGGGGCTACACCTTC.

This clonotype turned up a few times. V gene TRBV27 combines with J gene TRBJ2-7, with no clear D. Germline V gene data show CDR1 as MNHEY and CDR2 as SMNVEV (reference sequence). The CDR3 contains 12 residues. Trimming took 6 bases from V and 3 from J, leaving 9 bases between them. In DNA, the CDR3 is TGTGCCAGCAGCCTGTGGGGCTACGAGCAGTACTTC. It yields the protein CASSLWGYEQYF.

The sample holds many counts of this clonotype. The chain recombines TRBV12-3 or TRBV12-4 with TRBJ1-6; possibly TRBD1 for D (5 bases). V gave up 7 bases and J gave up 6 bases, with 10 bases separating them. The CDR3 is 13 residues long. CDR3 coding DNA: TGTGCCAGCATTCGGGACGTTAATTCACCCCTCCACTTT. This translates into CASIRDVNSPLHF.

In its sample, this clonotype was seen many times. The rearrangement uses TRBV28 and TRBJ1-1; no clear D gene. This CDR3 is 15 amino acids long. CDR1 and CDR2 from the germline V gene are MDHEN and SYDVKM. V dropped 5 bases and J dropped 0 bases, with 13 bases sitting between them. The chain's CDR3 is CASSPADLLNTEAFF. CDR3 coding DNA: TGTGCCAGCAGTCCGGCCGACTTATTGAACACTGAAGCTTTCTTT.

This clonotype was observed a handful of times. V and J are TRBV19 and TRBJ1-1; perhaps TRBD1 as D (5 bases). In germline, CDR1 is LNHDA, CDR2 SQIVND (reference sequence). CDR3 length: 14 residues. Trimming took off 3 bases at V and 3 bases at J, with 11 bases between the two ends. CDR3 nucleotide sequence: TGTGCCAGTAGTATTTGGGGCTGGGACACTGAAGCTTTCTTT. Translating it yields CASSIWGWDTEAFF.

This clonotype occurred a few times. The chain has TRBV4-1 and TRBJ1-4, with unresolved D. Germline CDR1 MGHRA, CDR2 YSYEKL. CDR3 length: 15 amino acids. The V gene lost 0 bases and the J gene lost 4 bases, with 9 bases spanning the gap. CDR3 amino acids: CASSQEGSINEKLFF. The CDR3 coding sequence is TGCGCCAGCAGCCAAGAAGGGTCGATTAATGAAAAACTGTTTTTT.